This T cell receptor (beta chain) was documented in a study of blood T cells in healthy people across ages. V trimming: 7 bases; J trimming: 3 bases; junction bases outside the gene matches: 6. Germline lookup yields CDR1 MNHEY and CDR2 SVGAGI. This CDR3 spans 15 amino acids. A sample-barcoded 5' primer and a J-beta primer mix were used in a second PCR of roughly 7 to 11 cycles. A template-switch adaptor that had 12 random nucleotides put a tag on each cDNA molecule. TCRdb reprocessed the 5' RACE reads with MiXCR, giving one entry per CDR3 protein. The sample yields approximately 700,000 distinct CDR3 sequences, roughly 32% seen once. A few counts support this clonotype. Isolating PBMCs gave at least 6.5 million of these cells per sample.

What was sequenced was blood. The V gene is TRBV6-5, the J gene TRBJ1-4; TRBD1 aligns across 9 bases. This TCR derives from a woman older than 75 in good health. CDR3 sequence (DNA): TGTGCCAGCACCACAGGGGGCTGGGCTAATGAAAAACTGTTTTTT. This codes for CASTTGGWANEKLFF.